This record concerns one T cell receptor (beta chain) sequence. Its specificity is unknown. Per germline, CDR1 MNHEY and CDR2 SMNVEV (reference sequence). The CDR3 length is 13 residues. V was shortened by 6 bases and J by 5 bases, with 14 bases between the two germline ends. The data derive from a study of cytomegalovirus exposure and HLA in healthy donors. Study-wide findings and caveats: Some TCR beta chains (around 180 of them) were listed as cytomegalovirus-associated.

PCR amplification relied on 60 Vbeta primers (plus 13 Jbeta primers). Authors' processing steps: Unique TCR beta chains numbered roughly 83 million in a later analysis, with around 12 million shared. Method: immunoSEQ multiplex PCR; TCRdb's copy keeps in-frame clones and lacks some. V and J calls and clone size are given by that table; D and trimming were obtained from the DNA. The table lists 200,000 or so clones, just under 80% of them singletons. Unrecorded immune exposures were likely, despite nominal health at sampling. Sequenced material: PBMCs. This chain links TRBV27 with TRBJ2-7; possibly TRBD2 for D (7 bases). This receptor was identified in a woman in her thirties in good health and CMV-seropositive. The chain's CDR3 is CASSPKGGDEQYF. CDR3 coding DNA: TGTGCCAGCAGCCCAAAGGGGGGGGACGAGCAGTACTTC.